In its sample, the clone carrying this TCR beta chain was seen a few times. Its antigen is not identified. The entry originates in a study of cytomegalovirus exposure and HLA in healthy donors. About the research overall: HLA-typed donors contributed some 87 million unique TCRs, which were held in an early data release.

Germline CDR1 reads MGHRA; CDR2 reads YSYEKL. The V segment lost 4 bases and the J segment 2 bases; nucleotides outside the gene matches: 5. CDR3 length: 16 residues. Findings of the study overall: Clonal expansion was found to be greater in HLA-associated TCR beta chains than in equally common others in a later analysis.

Researchers ran the PCR with 60 Vbeta and 13 Jbeta primers. Produced via immunoSEQ multiplex PCR; TCRdb's table is partial and in-frame only. The sample shows 200,000 to 250,000 clones, 76% of them seen only once. Sample: PBMCs. J is TRBJ2-2 and V is TRBV4-1; 9 nucleotides line up with TRBD2. The source of this sequence is a man between 18 and 35 years old in good health and CMV-seronegative. The CDR3 region has the DNA TGCGCCAGCAGCCTCCGACTAGCGGCTAACACCGGGGAGCTGTTTTTT. The encoded protein is CASSLRLAANTGELFF.